This T cell receptor beta chain was profiled in a study of T cells in localized non-small cell lung cancer. In regard to this clone: Its target is not known.

The study, taken as a whole, reports: A median of approximately 60 of the top 100 tumor clones appeared in adjacent lung, which was paired and uninvolved. Uninvolved adjacent lung had more T cell clonality than any other tissue, topping tumor.

Libraries were prepared by immunoSEQ multiplex PCR; TCRdb keeps only in-frame clonotypes and omits some of them. In the table there are 30,000 to 45,000 clones, roughly 87% of which are singletons. Trimming left V 5 bases short and J 3 bases short, with 23 bases between. The CDR3 runs to 18 residues. From germline, CDR1 is MNHEY and CDR2 SMNVEV (reference sequence). This sequence was found in a woman between 40 and 69 years old with stage I lung adenocarcinoma. The rearrangement links TRBV27 to TRBJ2-1; a weak D match, TRBD1 (6 bases). The input for sequencing was peripheral blood, taken before any cancer treatment. CDR3 region: CASSPTPTTGRLYNEQFF. The CDR3 DNA reads as TGTGCCAGCAGTCCCACCCCCACGACAGGCCGACTCTACAATGAGCAGTTCTTC.